The 9 T cell receptor beta chains listed next were all sequenced from one sample in a study of T-cell reconstitution after alpha-beta-depleted transplantation in children. During its preparation, the TCRbeta library received unique molecular identifiers. A single record per CDR3 protein comes from TCRdb applying MiXCR to the PCR reads. Here the sample spans about 230,000 distinct CDR3 sequences, roughly a tenth being singletons. The sequenced sample was PBMCs, obtained before TCRalphabeta/CD19-depleted stem cell transplant. The receptors stem from a child under two years old with acute myeloid leukemia, due to receive a stem cell transplant.

As regards this clonotype: Mismatch with germline at one junction end may stem from a read error. J is TRBJ1-2 and V is TRBV5-1; 11 bases agree with TRBD1. The germline CDR1 and CDR2 sequences are SGHRS and YFSETQ. The CDR3 sequence is 16 residues long. The CDR3 protein is CASSEFRDRGNYSYTF. The CDR3 coding sequence is TGCGCCAGCAGCGAGTTCCGGGACAGGGGGAACTATAGCTACACCTTC.

This clonotype came up many times. The rearrangement joins TRBV5-1 to TRBJ2-3; possibly TRBD1 for D (6 bases). With 4 bases removed from V and 5 bases from J, the gap between germline ends came to 20 bases. In germline, CDR1 is SGHRS, CDR2 YFSETQ. This CDR3 has 16 residues. The CDR3 nucleotides are TGCGCCAGCAGCGTGGACGGGACAAATAGAAGAGATACGCAGTATTTT. Residues: CASSVDGTNRRDTQYF.

This clonotype was recorded at least ten times. The J gene is TRBJ1-2, the V gene TRBV6-2 or TRBV6-3, with D uncertain. CDR1 is MNHEY, CDR2 SVGEGT, per germline. Between the trimmed V and J ends, which lost 6 bases and 6 bases, there was a span of 17 bases. The CDR3 contains 14 residues. CDR3 residues: CASRTDTVWDGYTF. CDR3 bases: TGTGCCAGCAGGACTGACACGGTCTGGGATGGCTACACCTTC.

This clonotype was recorded many times. The chain carries TRBV20-1 and TRBJ2-3; D perhaps matches TRBD1 (5 bases). The germline V and J ends were trimmed by 1 base and 1 base, with 15 bases remaining between them. This CDR3 has 16 residues. Germline V lookup: CDR1 DFQATT, CDR2 SNEGSKA (reference sequence). The CDR3 is CSARGVSLTGTDTQYF. The CDR3 bases are TGCAGTGCTAGAGGCGTAAGCTTGACAGGCACAGATACGCAGTATTTT.

V is TRBV11-3 and J is TRBJ2-5; D remains unclear. CDR1 and CDR2 (germline): SGHNT, YENEEA. V lost 5 bases and J lost 5, with 12 bases in between. The CDR3 has 13 amino acids. In DNA, the CDR3 is TGTGCCAGCAGCCAGACCCCAACGGAGACCCAGTACTTC. Encoded protein: CASSQTPTETQYF.

This clonotype was counted at least ten times. The V and J genes are TRBV24-1 and TRBJ2-4, with D unresolved. Looked up from germline, CDR1 is KGHDR and CDR2 is SFDVKD. Trimming left V 0 bases short and J 9 bases short, with 2 bases between. The CDR3 runs 11 residues. This CDR3 reads CATSDLGIQYF. The CDR3 bases are TGTGCCACCAGTGATTTGGGCATTCAGTACTTC.

CDR3 nucleotide sequence: TGTGCCAGCAGCTTTCGGTCCCGTCAAGTCGGTTGGGTAGTAAATGAGCAGTTCTTC. Its translation is CASSFRSRQVGWVVNEQFF. The rearrangement uses TRBV6-1 and TRBJ2-1; D is undetermined. This CDR3 has 19 residues. With 6 bases removed from V and 7 bases from J, the gap between germline ends came to 31 bases. The germline CDR1 and CDR2 sequences are MNHNS and SASEGT.

This clonotype has ten or more counts. The V call is TRBV7-2, the J call TRBJ1-5; the D is unclear. CDR1 is SGHTA and CDR2 is FQGNSA in the germline V gene. Trimming removed 2 bases from V and 4 bases from J, with 6 bases in between. This CDR3 has 13 residues. DNA for the CDR3: TGTGCCAGCAGCTTATCGCTTAATCAGCCCCAGCATTTT. It codes for CASSLSLNQPQHF.

This clonotype has ten or more counts. V and J are TRBV24-1 and TRBJ2-1, with 10 bases matching TRBD2. Germline V gene sequence: CDR1 KGHDR, CDR2 SFDVKD. Trimming removed 7 bases from V and 1 base from J; junction bases left unmatched: 12. The length of the CDR3 is 18 residues. CDR3 residues: CATSGTIKAGGSYNEQFF. Written as DNA, the CDR3 is TGTGCCACCAGCGGAACAATAAAAGCGGGAGGGTCCTACAATGAGCAGTTCTTC.